The sequence of this T cell receptor (beta chain) was determined in a study of cytomegalovirus exposure and HLA in healthy donors. Whole-study context: A preliminary data release comprised around 90 million unique TCRs obtained from HLA-typed donors.

The PCR ran on 60 Vbeta and 13 Jbeta primers. The assay was immunoSEQ multiplex PCR, and TCRdb's table has in-frame clones only and misses some. Of around 150,000 clones listed, about four fifths are singletons. CDR3 length: 14 amino acids. CDR1 is SGHTS, CDR2 YDEGEE, per germline. V was clipped by 9 bases and J by 8 bases, with 23 bases between them. In regard to this clone: Its antigen is not identified.

Study-level findings and limits: The study dropped some indistinguishable V segments, TRBV6-2 and TRBV6-3 among them. Around 18,000 TCR beta sequences were associated with HLA alleles at 0.05 false discovery rate in a later analysis. Later on, a genetic analysis was performed. It linked a missense variant in DCLRE1C with V- and J-gene trimming of TCR beta.

Specimen: PBMCs. The rearrangement joins TRBV5-8 to TRBJ1-2; D is possibly TRBD1 (5 bases). The receptor's source is a male donor in good health and CMV-seropositive. CDR3: CATTTQGLLKGYTF. The CDR3 bases are TGTGCCACCACAACTCAGGGATTATTGAAGGGCTACACCTTC.